The 2 T cell receptor beta chains given below trace back to one sample, sequenced in a study of blood T cell repertoires in COVID-19. Produced via immunoSEQ multiplex PCR; TCRdb's table is partial and in-frame only. Found here are under 150,000 clones, over 75% of them singletons; the top ten hold roughly 3.9%. Source material: PBMCs or T cells enriched from blood (not recorded which). All receptors come from a man over 45 in a cohort exposed to, infected with or recovered from COVID-19 (not recorded which).

A word on this clone: One base away lies a much larger clone, so this may be a sequencing read error. The same CDR3 arises from other DNA sequences in this sample as well. The rearrangement uses TRBV7-6 and TRBJ2-3; 7 bases map to TRBD1. The CDR3 is 14 amino acids. The J segment lost 1 base and the V segment lost 4 bases, leaving 2 bases of the junction unmatched. CDR1 and CDR2 from the germline V gene are SGHVS and FNYEAQ. The CDR3 sequence: CASSSGQGTDTQYF. The CDR3 coding sequence is TGTGCCAGCAGCTCAGGACAGGGCACAGATACGCAGTATTTT.

V usage is TRBV24-1 and J usage is TRBJ1-3; D possibly corresponds to TRBD1 (5 bases). The CDR3 has 13 residues. V was trimmed by 9 bases and J by 0 bases, leaving 8 bases between them. The germline gives CDR1 KGHDR, CDR2 SFDVKD. CDR3: CATGADSGNTIYF. The CDR3 nucleotides read TGTGCCACCGGGGCCGACTCTGGAAACACCATATATTTT.